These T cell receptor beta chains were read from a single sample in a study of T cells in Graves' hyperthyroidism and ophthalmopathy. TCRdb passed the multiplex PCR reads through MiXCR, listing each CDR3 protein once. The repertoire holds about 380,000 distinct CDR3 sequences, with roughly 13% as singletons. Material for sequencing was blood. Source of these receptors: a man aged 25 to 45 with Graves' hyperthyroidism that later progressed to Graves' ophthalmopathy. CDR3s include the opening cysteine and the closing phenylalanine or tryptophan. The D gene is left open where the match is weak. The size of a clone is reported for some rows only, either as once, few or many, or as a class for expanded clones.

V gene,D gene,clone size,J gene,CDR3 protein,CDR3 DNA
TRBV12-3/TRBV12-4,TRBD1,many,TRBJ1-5,CASSGTVSNQPQHF,TGTGCCAGCAGCGGGACAGTGAGCAATCAGCCCCAGCATTTT
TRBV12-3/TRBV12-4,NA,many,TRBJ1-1,CASSFSMNTEAFF,TGTGCCAGCAGTTTTTCAATGAACACTGAAGCTTTCTTT
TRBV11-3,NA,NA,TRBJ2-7,CASSSTGWTSYEQYF,TGTGCCAGCAGCTCAACGGGATGGACCTCCTACGAGCAGTACTTC
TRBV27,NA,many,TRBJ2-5,CASSLVGGFAQETQYF,TGTGCCAGCAGTTTAGTCGGGGGTTTCGCCCAAGAGACCCAGTACTTC
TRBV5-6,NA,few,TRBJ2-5,CASSLGGYTQTQYF,TGTGCCAGCAGCTTGGGAGGCTACACCCAGACCCAGTACTTC
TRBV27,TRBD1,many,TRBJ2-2,CASTPGQGRTGELFF,TGTGCCAGCACCCCGGGACAGGGGCGAACCGGGGAGCTGTTTTTT
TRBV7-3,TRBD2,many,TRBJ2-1,CASSPWRGGLDEQFF,TGTGCCAGCAGCCCTTGGCGGGGGGGGCTAGATGAGCAGTTCTTC
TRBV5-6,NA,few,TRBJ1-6,CASSVPGGSYNSPLHF,TGTGCCAGCAGTGTCCCTGGGGGATCCTATAATTCACCCCTCCACTTT
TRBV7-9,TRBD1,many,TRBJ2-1,CASSFGQGAFDEQFF,TGTGCCAGCAGCTTCGGACAGGGGGCTTTTGATGAGCAGTTCTTC
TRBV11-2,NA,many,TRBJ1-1,CASSLEGPEAFF,TGTGCCAGCAGCTTGGAGGGCCCTGAAGCTTTCTTT
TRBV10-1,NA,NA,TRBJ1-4,CASSAAYNEKLFF,TGCGCCAGCAGTGCCGCATATAATGAAAAACTGTTTTTT